This T cell receptor beta chain stems from a study of CD8+CD57+ T cells in acquired aplastic anemia. Broader study findings: The same twenty-nine CD8+ CDR3 sequences occurred in patients and in controls.

Flow cytometry had shown expanded CD8+CD57+ cells in the patients chosen for sequencing. Investigators profiled TCR beta VDJ and CDR3 from genomic DNA template. TCRdb independently ran MiXCR on the reads; one entry per CDR3 protein. In the table there are just over 450,000 distinct CDR3 sequences, about a third of which are singletons. Deletions cut 3 bases from V and 6 bases from J, with 11 bases between. Germline values: CDR1 GTSNPN, CDR2 SVGIG (reference sequence). The CDR3 spans 12 residues. This clonotype was counted many times. No antigen is known for it. This receptor was taken from a human donor with aplastic anemia. The genes are TRBV30 and TRBJ1-2; D might be TRBD1 (6 bases). The sample was sorted CD4+, CD8+, or CD8+CD57+ T cells (not recorded which) from PBMCs. CDR3 residues: CAWSPGTHGYTF. CDR3 coding DNA: TGTGCCTGGAGCCCTGGGACACATGGCTACACCTTC.